The subject of this entry is one T cell receptor beta chain. The data were obtained in a study of blood T cell repertoires in COVID-19. For the study at large: The recovered donors of Cohort 3 showed two negative PCRs, clearance, or symptom resolution. Samples of COVID-19 (acute and convalescent) were obtained from the United States, Italy and Spain. T cells, B-cell-depleted T cells, or PBMCs supplied cDNA or gDNA.

Libraries were prepared by immunoSEQ multiplex PCR; TCRdb keeps only in-frame clonotypes and omits some of them. The repertoire holds about 360,000 clones, 80% to 90% seen once, with more than 1.5% in the top ten. Each participant's cohort was designated according to participant-reported clinical history. The sequenced sample was PBMCs or T cells enriched from blood (not recorded which). The sequence was collected from a man aged 40-49 years in a cohort exposed to, infected with or recovered from COVID-19 (not recorded which).

In DNA form, the CDR3 reads TGTGCCAGCAGCCGTGACGAGGGTTCACCCCTCCACTTT. This codes for CASSRDEGSPLHF. This chain connects TRBV7-2 to TRBJ1-6; D gene uncertain. Germline V gives CDR1 SGHTA, CDR2 FQGNSA. V was shortened by 5 bases and J by 9 bases, with 11 bases between the two germline ends. The CDR3 consists of 13 residues. The full variable domain, its missing parts supplied by reference TRBV7-2 and TRBJ1-6, is GAGVSQSPSNKVTEKGKDVELRCDPISGHTALYWYRQSLGQGLEFLIYFQGNSAPDKSGLPSDRFSAERTGGSVSTLTIQRTQQEDSAVYLCASSRDEGSPLHFGNGTRLTVT.